This is a list of T cell receptor beta chains from one sample in a study of blood T cells in healthy people across ages. TCRdb reanalysed the 5' RACE reads using MiXCR and keeps one entry per CDR3 protein. The table records 650,000 to 1,000,000 distinct CDR3 sequences, 30% to 45% of them present only once. Sequenced material: blood. These receptors were collected from a man in his late teens or twenties in good health. Both conserved end residues are part of each CDR3. The D gene is left open where the match is weak. Clone size appears in some rows only: once, few, many, or a class for an expanded clone.

V gene: TRBV20-1; D gene: .; J gene: TRBJ2-2; clone size: .; CDR3 DNA: TGCAGTGCTAGAGTTCCAGGGGTAAACACCGGGGAGCTGTTTTTT; CDR3 protein: CSARVPGVNTGELFF
V gene: TRBV4-3; D gene: .; J gene: TRBJ2-6; clone size: few; CDR3 DNA: TGCGCCAGCACCAACCAGATCACCTCTCGGGCCCTGACTTTC; CDR3 protein: CASTNQITSRALTF
V gene: TRBV19; D gene: .; J gene: TRBJ2-7; clone size: few; CDR3 DNA: TGTGCCAGTAGTATAGCAGGAACAAGCTCCTACGAGCAGTACTTC; CDR3 protein: CASSIAGTSSYEQYF
V gene: TRBV20-1; D gene: TRBD2; J gene: TRBJ2-5; clone size: many; CDR3 DNA: TGCAGTGCTAGGGTAGCCGGGGGGATTGGATTGGAGACCCAGTACTTC; CDR3 protein: CSARVAGGIGLETQYF
V gene: TRBV9; D gene: .; J gene: TRBJ2-1; clone size: few; CDR3 DNA: TGTGCCAGCAGCGTGGGGGGGGCCATGGATGAGCAGTTCTTC; CDR3 protein: CASSVGGAMDEQFF
V gene: TRBV20-1; D gene: .; J gene: TRBJ2-3; clone size: .; CDR3 DNA: TGCAGTGCTTCCCTAGCTTCAGATACGCAGTATTTT; CDR3 protein: CSASLASDTQYF
V gene: TRBV6-2/TRBV6-3; D gene: TRBD1; J gene: TRBJ2-2; clone size: .; CDR3 DNA: TGTGCCAGCAGTTACTCAGTTCGGAGACAGGGATACACCGGGGAGCTGTTTTTT; CDR3 protein: CASSYSVRRQGYTGELFF
V gene: TRBV12-3/TRBV12-4; D gene: TRBD1; J gene: TRBJ1-4; clone size: .; CDR3 DNA: TGTGCCAGCAGTTTGGGACAGGGGAATGCGGGGGATGAAAAACTGTTTTTT; CDR3 protein: CASSLGQGNAGDEKLFF
V gene: TRBV2; D gene: .; J gene: TRBJ1-4; clone size: .; CDR3 DNA: TGTGCCAGCAGTGTCGGAGCCTGGGATGAAAAACTGTTTTTT; CDR3 protein: CASSVGAWDEKLFF
V gene: TRBV2; D gene: TRBD2; J gene: TRBJ2-3; clone size: .; CDR3 DNA: TGTGCCAGCAGTGAAGCGTTGACGTGGGGGGGAACTAGCACAGATACGCAGTATTTT; CDR3 protein: CASSEALTWGGTSTDTQYF
V gene: TRBV21-1; D gene: .; J gene: TRBJ2-7; clone size: .; CDR3 DNA: TGTGCCAGCAGCATAATAGCGGGGGCTTCCTACAATGAGCAGTACTTC; CDR3 protein: CASSIIAGASYNEQYF
V gene: TRBV20-1; D gene: .; J gene: TRBJ1-1; clone size: few; CDR3 DNA: TGCAGTGCTAGAGATAGTGGAGGGGGAACTGAAGCTTTCTTT; CDR3 protein: CSARDSGGGTEAFF
V gene: TRBV4-2; D gene: TRBD1; J gene: TRBJ2-3; clone size: few; CDR3 DNA: TGTGCCAGCAGCCGGATCGACAGGGGGCTAAGCACAGATACGCAGTATTTT; CDR3 protein: CASSRIDRGLSTDTQYF
V gene: TRBV7-8; D gene: .; J gene: TRBJ2-7; clone size: once; CDR3 DNA: .; CDR3 protein: CASILGSSYNEQYF
V gene: TRBV7-8; D gene: .; J gene: TRBJ2-4; clone size: .; CDR3 DNA: TGTGCCAGCAGCTTAGGGGGCAGGGGAGGGAAAAACATTCAGTACTTC; CDR3 protein: CASSLGGRGGKNIQYF